This passage covers 6 T cell receptor beta chains from one sample sequenced in a study of human T cells and chemical hapten exposure. Time point described: pre-sensitization, week 0. The treatment: therapeutic diphenylcyclopropenone sensitization with weekly scalp DPC. TCRdb redid the calling of the RACE reads with MiXCR, one entry per CDR3 protein. The data show about 40,000 distinct CDR3 sequences, more than 9% seen once. The sequenced sample was whole blood, obtained in connection with sensitization to the hapten diphenylcyclopropenone (DPC). These receptors all stem from a man aged 25-40 years with alopecia areata. Some clones in this sample may be carry-over from other donors' samples.

This clonotype showed up just a few times. V and J are TRBV20-1 and TRBJ1-5; 8 bases are shared with TRBD1. There are 14 residues in the CDR3. In germline, CDR1 is DFQATT, CDR2 SNEGSKA (reference sequence). With 5 bases clipped from V and 2 bases from J, the junction kept 5 bases outside the gene matches. CDR3 DNA: TGCAGTGCTCATGGACAGGGAGGCAATCAGCCCCAGCATTTT. It codes for CSAHGQGGNQPQHF.

This rearrangement joins TRBV4-3 to TRBJ2-2, with TRBD2 matching 8 bases. The J segment lost 7 bases and the V segment lost 5 bases, leaving 6 bases of the junction unmatched. Germline CDR1 and CDR2: LGHNA and YSLEER. The CDR3 is 14 residues long. CDR3 sequence (DNA): TGCGCCAGCAGCATGGGACTAGAGGTCGGGGAGCTGTTTTTT. Protein product: CASSMGLEVGELFF.

This clonotype was recorded at least ten times. The chain links TRBV30 to TRBJ2-3; tentatively, D is TRBD2 (6 bases). The germline gives CDR1 GTSNPN, CDR2 SVGIG (reference sequence). Trimming took off 5 bases at V and 8 bases at J, with 11 bases between the two ends. The CDR3 sequence is 11 residues long. The CDR3 bases are TGTGCCTGGCAGTACGGGGGTACGCAGTATTTT. Encoded protein: CAWQYGGTQYF.

On this clonotype itself: A much larger clone sits a single nucleotide away, making a read error possible. Since no conserved phenylalanine or tryptophan closes the CDR3, a read error is the likely cause. No DNA is shown, since the ends of the CDR3 on it are uncertain; the CDR3 is the one TCRdb lists. The J gene is TRBJ1-2, the V gene TRBV21-1; the table's D gene call, TRBD1, was not cross checked with the DNA. TRBV21-1 is tagged as a pseudogene. The CDR3 comprises 10 residues, both ends counted. The CDR3 here is CASGTVGYTL.

The chain has TRBV6-5 and TRBJ2-3; TRBD1 is a possible D gene (6 bases). The germline CDR1 and CDR2 sequences are MNHEY and SVGAGI. V was clipped by 4 bases and J by 6 bases, with 23 bases between them. This CDR3 is 17 amino acids long. CDR3 sequence: CASSSNRARAQVDTQYF. The CDR3 bases are TGTGCCAGCAGTTCCAACAGGGCGAGGGCCCAGGTCGATACGCAGTATTTT.

This clonotype was seen only a few times. The V and J genes are TRBV20-1 and TRBJ2-5; D not certain. The CDR3 covers 14 residues. Germline V gives CDR1 DFQATT, CDR2 SNEGSKA (reference sequence). The CDR3 DNA follows: TGCAGCCCCCAAGAGCCCGGCATCCAAGAGACCCAGTACTTC. Residues: CSPQEPGIQETQYF.